The sequence of this T cell receptor (beta chain) was determined in a study of regulatory T cells in long-lasting Graves disease. This clonotype was detected many times. Time point in this sample: newly diagnosed GD, antithyroid drugs for less than 3 months. Preparation of the TCR library used RNA extracted from PBMCs. CDR3 regions were amplified by Arm-PCR using iRepertoire HTBI primers to build TCR beta libraries. TCRdb redid the calling of the multiplex PCR reads with MiXCR, one entry per CDR3 protein. The table shows some 220,000 distinct CDR3 sequences, with roughly 18% occurring only once. These data were also reused for a study on T cells in Graves' hyperthyroidism and ophthalmopathy. That source adds: A set of HTBI primers served as the primers for a first-round RT-PCR of the TCR CDR3.

This sequence was found in a woman aged 25 to 39 with Graves disease. The sequencing here drew on peripheral blood mononuclear cells (PBMCs), taken at new diagnosis, from a patient treated with antithyroid drugs.

In nucleotides, the CDR3 is TGTGCCAGCAGCCAAGTGCAGGCGTCCTACGAGCAGTACTTC. Protein: CASSQVQASYEQYF. The chain joins TRBV14 to TRBJ2-7; D gene ambiguous. Germline V lookup: CDR1 SGHDN, CDR2 FVKESK. Trimming shortened V by 1 base and J by 1 base, and 8 bases separated the two germline ends. The CDR3 runs to 14 residues.